This T cell receptor beta chain was observed in a study of radiotherapy plus CTLA-4 blockade in lung cancer. Study in general: In around 17% of patients, objective responses were seen; around 31% had disease control. Study-wide points: In blood, tumor-derived TCR clones expanded after radiotherapy plus ipilimumab. Reports state that early shifts in blood T cell clones, with interferon-beta, best predicted response.

In the case of this clone: Its antigen is unidentified. The same CDR3 also results from other DNA sequences found in this sample.

V gave up 4 bases and J gave up 0 bases; unmatched junction bases: 5. Germline V gene data show CDR1 as LNHDA and CDR2 as SQIVND (reference sequence). This CDR3 comprises 15 residues. Treatment of patients with chemo-refractory metastatic non-small-cell lung cancer consisted of focal radiation plus CTLA-4 blockade with ipilimumab. Repertoires were generated with immunoSEQ multiplex PCR, while TCRdb's copy carries only in-frame clones and drops some. The sample has about 50,000 clones, 84% seen once. The sequence came from a human donor with non-small cell lung cancer whose response to radiotherapy plus ipilimumab could not be evaluated. The sequencing here drew on peripheral blood, taken from a patient treated with radiotherapy plus ipilimumab. This chain connects TRBV19 to TRBJ1-1, with 7 nucleotides matching TRBD1. CDR3 DNA: TGTGCCAGTAGTAGTACAGGGGCGATGAACACTGAAGCTTTCTTT. It encodes CASSSTGAMNTEAFF.